The next 25 T cell receptor beta chains were all read from a single sample in a study of T-cell memory formation after mild COVID-19 (dated by TCRdb to about 2021). The library was made by 5' RACE. Sequencing instrument: Illumina NovaSeq 6000. The raw public reads went through TCRdb reprocessing: fastp at Q25, MiXCR clone calling, in-frame beta chains kept. Every entry covers one CDR3 protein and lists the most common genes and DNA from its rows. The sample records 100,000 to 150,000 distinct CDR3 sequences, around 15% of which are singletons. Approximately 5% of the sample lies in the top ten. The sequencing sample was made of PBMCs or a T cell subset sorted from them (not recorded which). The receptors shown here come from a man aged 18 to 35 who had mild COVID-19 (a few samples of this study predate the infection). The sample titles of this study are shuffled in the database, so cell type and time point are left out; the donor was told from shared clones.

The CDR3 DNA reads as TGTGCCAGCAGCGTAGTGGGGGGGGTTGAGAACACTGAAGCTTTCTTT. Its protein product is CASSVVGGVENTEAFF. This chain joins TRBV9 and TRBJ1-1, with TRBD1 as a possible D gene (5 bases). Germline CDR1 is SGDLS and CDR2 is YYNGEE. V dropped 0 bases and J dropped 1 base, with 13 bases sitting between them. The CDR3 has 16 amino acids.

This clonotype has at least ten counts. The chain combines TRBV24-1 with TRBJ2-3; D is unclear. The CDR3 runs 13 residues. V gave up 3 bases and J gave up 4 bases, with 7 bases separating them. Germline CDR1 KGHDR, CDR2 SFDVKD. The CDR3 sequence is CATSDPSSDTQYF. CDR3 DNA: TGTGCCACCAGTGATCCCTCTTCAGATACGCAGTATTTT.

This clonotype appeared a few times. The chain recombines TRBV6-5 with TRBJ1-2; 7 nucleotides align to TRBD1. The J segment lost 5 bases and the V segment lost 2 bases, leaving 11 bases of the junction unmatched. The CDR3 has 16 amino acids. Germline CDR1 and CDR2: MNHEY and SVGAGI. The CDR3 nucleotides are TGTGCCAGCAGTTACGGAAAGAGGACAGGTGTTTATGGCTACACCTTC. This gives the protein CASSYGKRTGVYGYTF.

This clonotype was detected only a few times. The chain couples TRBV12-3 or TRBV12-4 to TRBJ1-2; the match to TRBD1 covers 8 bases. Germline trimming cut 3 bases from V and 3 bases from J; bases unmatched to any gene: 9. The CDR3 length is 16 residues. CDR3: CASSLPQGRGHYGYTF. The CDR3 nucleotides are TGTGCCAGCAGTTTGCCCCAAGGCAGGGGGCACTATGGCTACACCTTC.

This clonotype occurred many times. The chain combines TRBV9 with TRBJ2-1, with D perhaps TRBD1 (5 bases). The CDR3 is 19 residues long. V shed 0 bases and J shed 0 bases, with 19 bases lying between them. Germline-derived CDR1 and CDR2 are SGDLS and YYNGEE. The CDR3 is CASSVGGAALKSSYNEQFF. For the CDR3, the DNA is TGTGCCAGCAGCGTAGGTGGGGCCGCCCTAAAAAGCTCCTACAATGAGCAGTTCTTC.

The CDR3 is CSAPGGATDTQYF. CDR3 sequence (DNA): TGCAGTGCACCGGGGGGTGCCACAGATACGCAGTATTTT. The V gene is TRBV20-1, the J gene TRBJ2-3; 7 bases line up with TRBD2. Trimming cost V 6 bases and J 2 bases; bases outside gene matches: 5. This CDR3 is 13 amino acids long. CDR1 is DFQATT and CDR2 is SNEGSKA in the germline V gene (reference sequence).

The chain has TRBV4-3 and TRBJ2-5, with 12 bases matching TRBD2. V was pared by 0 bases and J by 5 bases, with 7 bases of the junction left unmatched. This CDR3 has 17 amino acids. Germline assignment: CDR1 LGHNA and CDR2 YSLEER. The CDR3 nucleotides read TGCGCCAGCAGCCAAGAGGGAAGGACTAGCGGGGTGGAGACCCAGTACTTC. Translating gives CASSQEGRTSGVETQYF.

A few counts support this clonotype. The V gene is TRBV10-3, the J gene TRBJ2-7, with a possible D match to TRBD2 (5 bases). Per the germline V gene, CDR1 is ENHRY and CDR2 is SYGVKD. Trimming pared 2 bases from V and 6 bases from J, leaving 14 bases between. The length of the CDR3 is 14 residues. The CDR3 sequence is CAISEPERGAEQYV. CDR3 nucleotide sequence: TGTGCCATCAGTGAGCCGGAACGGGGTGCCGAGCAGTACGTC.

This clonotype has ten or more counts. The rearrangement joins TRBV7-9 to TRBJ2-5; D may be TRBD1 (6 bases). CDR1 is SEHNR, CDR2 FQNEAQ, per germline (reference sequence). V dropped 4 bases and J dropped 5 bases, with 14 bases sitting between them. The CDR3 consists of 14 residues. CDR3: CASSWSSGAETQYF. The CDR3 nucleotides are TGTGCCAGCAGCTGGTCCTCAGGGGCGGAGACCCAGTACTTC.

The chain links TRBV15 to TRBJ2-1; 11 nucleotides agree with TRBD1. CDR3 length: 14 amino acids. The V segment lost 5 bases and the J segment 12 bases; nucleotides outside the gene matches: 9. In germline, CDR1 is LNHNV, CDR2 YYDKDF (reference sequence). The CDR3 coding sequence is TGTGCCACCAGCGGACAGGGGGCTCCAATTGGGCAGTTCTTC. Translating it yields CATSGQGAPIGQFF.

This clonotype occurred a few times. V usage is TRBV6-2 or TRBV6-3 and J usage is TRBJ1-5, with 8 positions matching TRBD1. The CDR3 consists of 14 residues. V lost 7 bases, J lost 5 bases, and 7 bases stayed unmatched. Germline values: CDR1 MNHEY, CDR2 SVGEGT. The CDR3 protein is CASTWAGGDQPQHF. Written as DNA, the CDR3 is TGTGCCAGCACCTGGGCAGGGGGCGATCAGCCCCAGCATTTT.

This clonotype is medium-sized (0.01 to 0.1%) in the sample. The chain joins TRBV7-2 to TRBJ2-4; 7 nucleotides agree with TRBD2. The junction had 5 bases not matched to a gene; V was cut back by 5 bases and J by 1 base. Germline assignment: CDR1 SGHTA and CDR2 FQGNSA. The length of the CDR3 is 15 residues. CDR3 protein: CASSRDYGAKNIQYF. In DNA, the CDR3 is TGTGCCAGCAGCAGGGACTACGGGGCCAAAAACATTCAGTACTTC.

The table lists this clonotype with many counts. The V call is TRBV7-3, the J call TRBJ2-5, with 7 nucleotides matching TRBD2. Germline V lookup: CDR1 SGHTA, CDR2 FQGTGA. V gave up 3 bases and J gave up 4 bases; unmatched junction bases: 5. The length of the CDR3 is 14 residues. DNA of the CDR3: TGTGCCAGCAGCTTGACGGGGGGTTCAGAGACCCAGTACTTC. It translates to CASSLTGGSETQYF.

Ten or more counts support this clonotype. The germline gene is not matched at one end of the junction; a read error may be the cause. This CDR3 is CASSYWQGRGDTQYF. The DNA of the CDR3 is TGTGCCAGCAGCTACTGGCAGGGGAGAGGGGATACGCAGTATTTT. V is TRBV6-5 and J is TRBJ2-3, with D possibly being TRBD1 (6 bases). CDR3 length equals 15 residues. Germline V CDR1 and CDR2: MNHEY, SVGAGI.

The rearrangement joins TRBV5-1 to TRBJ2-1; D may be TRBD1 or TRBD2 (5 bases each). Germline lookup yields CDR1 SGHRS and CDR2 YFSETQ. The CDR3 is made up of 14 amino acids. V was clipped by 2 bases and J by 9 bases, with 15 bases between them. The DNA for the CDR3 is TGCGCCAGCAGCTTACTGGGCAGGGAGCTTGAGCAGTTCTTC. As protein: CASSLLGRELEQFF.

This clonotype was seen a handful of times. The chain couples TRBV6-6 to TRBJ2-3, with 8 nucleotides matching TRBD2. Germline loops: CDR1 MNHNY, CDR2 SVGAGI (reference sequence). Trimming removed 5 bases from V and 1 base from J; junction bases left unmatched: 11. The CDR3 contains 17 residues. The CDR3 sequence is CASSDAGGPPRTDTQYF. In nucleotides, the CDR3 is TGTGCCAGCAGTGATGCGGGGGGCCCTCCCCGCACAGATACGCAGTATTTT.

The rearrangement uses TRBV7-2 and TRBJ1-5; no firm D call. With 5 bases removed from V and 7 bases from J, the gap between germline ends came to 12 bases. The CDR3 extends over 13 amino acids. Germline CDR1 SGHTA, CDR2 FQGNSA. The CDR3 DNA follows: TGTGCCAGCAGCCCCGACCGTGCCCAGCCCCAGCATTTT. Its translation: CASSPDRAQPQHF.

V gene TRBV2 combines with J gene TRBJ2-1; maybe TRBD2 (7 bases). This CDR3 is 15 amino acids long. V was clipped by 6 bases and J by 2 bases, with 14 bases between them. Germline-derived CDR1 and CDR2 are SNHLY and FYNNEI. The CDR3 loop is CASRLRGGPYNEQFF. The CDR3 DNA is TGTGCCAGCAGGTTAAGGGGGGGCCCCTACAATGAGCAGTTCTTC.

This clonotype has only a few counts. The chain carries TRBV6-1 and TRBJ2-1, with 7 bases aligning to TRBD1. Germline V CDR1 and CDR2: MNHNS, SASEGT. J was trimmed by 12 bases and V by 7 bases; bases with no gene match: 9. The CDR3 runs 12 residues. The CDR3 coding sequence is TGTGCCAGCATAAACAGGGGCCTGGGGCAGTTCTTC. It is translated as CASINRGLGQFF.

This chain connects TRBV12-3 or TRBV12-4 to TRBJ1-6; possible D gene TRBD1, 6 bases. There are 13 residues in the CDR3. V lost 4 bases, J lost 11 bases, and 12 bases lay in between. For the CDR3, the DNA is TGTGCCAGCAGTTCAGGGGTAGGGGCACCCCTCCACTTT. Translated, it gives CASSSGVGAPLHF.

The gene calls are TRBV5-1 and TRBJ2-7; the D is unclear. V lost 2 bases, J lost 0 bases, and 9 bases lay in between. This CDR3 has 14 residues. Germline CDR1 SGHRS, CDR2 YFSETQ. The CDR3: CASSFARPSYEQYV. CDR3 nucleotide sequence: TGCGCCAGCAGCTTTGCCAGGCCCTCCTACGAGCAGTACGTC.

This rearrangement joins TRBV9 to TRBJ2-2; D gene ambiguous. The CDR3 contains 19 residues. Germline lookup yields CDR1 SGDLS and CDR2 YYNGEE. The V end was cut by 0 bases, the J end by 0 bases, with 18 bases between. The chain's CDR3 is CASSVGSPGQPTNTGELFF. CDR3 DNA: TGTGCCAGCAGCGTAGGGTCGCCAGGTCAACCGACGAACACCGGGGAGCTGTTTTTT.

The chain uses TRBV18 and TRBJ1-4, with unresolved D. The germline V and J ends were trimmed by 6 bases and 2 bases, with 16 bases remaining between them. The CDR3 loop spans 16 amino acids. The germline gives CDR1 KGHSH, CDR2 LQKENI. This CDR3 reads CASSGQVTTTNEKLFF. In nucleotides, the CDR3 is TGTGCCAGCTCCGGTCAGGTTACTACGACTAATGAAAAACTGTTTTTT.

This clonotype was seen repeatedly, ten times or more. V and J are TRBV10-3 and TRBJ2-5; 7 positions match TRBD2. CDR3 size: 14 residues. Germline trimming cut 10 bases from V and 2 bases from J; bases unmatched to any gene: 10. The V gene's germline CDR1 is ENHRY and CDR2 SYGVKD. CDR3 sequence: CATRGREGQETQYF. The CDR3 DNA sequence: TGTGCCACCAGAGGGAGGGAAGGGCAAGAGACCCAGTACTTC.

CDR3 DNA sequence: TGCGCCAGCAGCTCGGAGCACAGGGGAGGTGAGCAGTTCTTC. Amino acids: CASSSEHRGGEQFF. V gene TRBV5-1 combines with J gene TRBJ2-1; D possibly corresponds to TRBD1 (7 bases). Trimming removed 3 bases from V and 9 bases from J, with 16 bases in between. This CDR3 contains 14 residues. CDR1 is SGHRS, CDR2 YFSETQ, per germline.